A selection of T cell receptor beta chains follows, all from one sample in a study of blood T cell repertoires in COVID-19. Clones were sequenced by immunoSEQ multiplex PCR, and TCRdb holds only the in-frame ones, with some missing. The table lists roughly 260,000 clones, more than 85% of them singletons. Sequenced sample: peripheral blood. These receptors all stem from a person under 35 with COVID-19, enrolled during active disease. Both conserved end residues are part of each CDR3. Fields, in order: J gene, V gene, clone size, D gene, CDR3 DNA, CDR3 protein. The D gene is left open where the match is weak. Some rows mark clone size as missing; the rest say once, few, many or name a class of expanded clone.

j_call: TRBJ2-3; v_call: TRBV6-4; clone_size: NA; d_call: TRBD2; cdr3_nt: TGTGCCAGCAGTGACCCATCAAGACTAGCGGAAGGAGTAGATACGCAGTATTTT; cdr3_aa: CASSDPSRLAEGVDTQYF
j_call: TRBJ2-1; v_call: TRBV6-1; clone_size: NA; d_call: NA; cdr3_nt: TGTGCCAGCAGTGATCAGGGGTTAGACTACAATGAGCAGTTCTTC; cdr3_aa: CASSDQGLDYNEQFF
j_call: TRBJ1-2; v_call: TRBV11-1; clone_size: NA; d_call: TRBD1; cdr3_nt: TGTGCCAGCAGCTTCGGGACAGCCTTCTATGGCTACACCTTC; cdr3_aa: CASSFGTAFYGYTF
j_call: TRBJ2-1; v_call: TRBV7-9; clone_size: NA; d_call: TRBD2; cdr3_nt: TGTGCCAACGCTCCGAGCGGGACGGTTTACAATGAGCAGTTCTTC; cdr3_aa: CANAPSGTVYNEQFF
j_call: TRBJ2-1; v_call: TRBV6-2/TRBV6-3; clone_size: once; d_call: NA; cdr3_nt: TGTGCCAGCAGTTTTATCGGACAGCCGAATGAGCAGTTCTTC; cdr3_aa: CASSFIGQPNEQFF
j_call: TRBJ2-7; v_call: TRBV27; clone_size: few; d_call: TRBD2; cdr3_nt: TGTGCCAGCAGTCCGGGACTATCCTACGAGCAGTACTTC; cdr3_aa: CASSPGLSYEQYF
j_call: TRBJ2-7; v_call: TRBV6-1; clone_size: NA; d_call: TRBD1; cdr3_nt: TGTGCCAGCAGTGAAGCCCAGACAGGGGGCAGGTACGAGCAGTACTTC; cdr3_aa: CASSEAQTGGRYEQYF
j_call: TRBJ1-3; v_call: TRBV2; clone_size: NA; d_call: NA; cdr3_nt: TGTGCCAGCAGGGAGGGGACCTTCTCTGGAAACACCATATATTTT; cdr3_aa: CASREGTFSGNTIYF
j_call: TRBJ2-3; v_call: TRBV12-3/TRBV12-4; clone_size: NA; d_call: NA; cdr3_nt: TGTGCCAGCAGCCGCGGCCTAGATACGCAGTATTTT; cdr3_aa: CASSRGLDTQYF
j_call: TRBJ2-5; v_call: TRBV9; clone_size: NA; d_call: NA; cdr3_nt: TGTGCCAGCAGCGTATTAGTTTCGAAATACCTAGAGACCCAGTACTTC; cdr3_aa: CASSVLVSKYLETQYF
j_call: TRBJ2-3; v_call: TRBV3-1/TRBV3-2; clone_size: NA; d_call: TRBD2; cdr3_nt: TGTGCCAGCAGCGAGGGAGGGGCGCGTGCAGATACGCAGTATTTT; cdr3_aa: CASSEGGARADTQYF
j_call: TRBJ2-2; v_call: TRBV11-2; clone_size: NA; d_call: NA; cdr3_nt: TGTGCCAGCAGCCTACCAACCGGGGAGCTGTTTTTT; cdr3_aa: CASSLPTGELFF
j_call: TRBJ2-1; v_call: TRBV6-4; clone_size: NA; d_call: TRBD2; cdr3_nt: TGTGCCAGCAGTGACTCGGGGACTAGCGGATACAATGAGCAGTTCTTC; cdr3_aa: CASSDSGTSGYNEQFF
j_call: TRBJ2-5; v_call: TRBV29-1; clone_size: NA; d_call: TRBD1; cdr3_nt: TGCAGCGTTATCCTATTGGGACAGGGCCTAGAGACCCAGTACTTC; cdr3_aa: CSVILLGQGLETQYF
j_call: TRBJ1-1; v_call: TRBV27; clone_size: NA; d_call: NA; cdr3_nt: TGTGCCAGCAGTTTCGTCCCGAACACTGAAGCTTTCTTT; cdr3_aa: CASSFVPNTEAFF
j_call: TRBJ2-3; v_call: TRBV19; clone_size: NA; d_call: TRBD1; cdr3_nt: TGTGCCAGTAGTCCCACGGACAGGGGGGGCACAGATACGCAGTATTTT; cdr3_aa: CASSPTDRGGTDTQYF
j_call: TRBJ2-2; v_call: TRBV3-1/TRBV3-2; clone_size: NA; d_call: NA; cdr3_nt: TGTGCCAGCAGCCAAGTCCAGGTGAACACCGGGGAGCTGTTTTTT; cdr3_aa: CASSQVQVNTGELFF
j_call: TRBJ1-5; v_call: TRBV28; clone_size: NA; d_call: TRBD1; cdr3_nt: TGTGCCAGCAGTCTGACCATGGGACAGGGCCACCAGCATTTT; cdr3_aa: CASSLTMGQGHQHF
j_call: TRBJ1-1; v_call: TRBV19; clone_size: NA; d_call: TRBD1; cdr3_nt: TGTGCCAGTAGTCCGACAGGGACGAACACTGAAGCTTTCTTT; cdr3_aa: CASSPTGTNTEAFF
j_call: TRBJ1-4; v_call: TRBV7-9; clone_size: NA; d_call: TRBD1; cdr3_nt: TGTGCCAGCAGCCGGGACAGGGGTGGTGAAAAACTGTTTTTT; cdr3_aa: CASSRDRGGEKLFF
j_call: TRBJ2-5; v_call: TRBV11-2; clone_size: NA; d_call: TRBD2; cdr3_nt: TGTGCCAGCAGCTTTAGCGGGAGGGTCGGAGAGACCCAGTACTTC; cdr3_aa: CASSFSGRVGETQYF
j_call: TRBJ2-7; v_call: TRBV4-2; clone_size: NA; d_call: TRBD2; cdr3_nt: TGTGCCAGCAGCCTTGGGACAGGCCCGGGACTAGCGGGAGACGAGCAGTACTTC; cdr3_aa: CASSLGTGPGLAGDEQYF
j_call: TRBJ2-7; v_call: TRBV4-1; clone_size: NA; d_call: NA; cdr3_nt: TGCGCCAGCAGCCAAGTAGTCGCGGGCGAGCAGTACTTC; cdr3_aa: CASSQVVAGEQYF
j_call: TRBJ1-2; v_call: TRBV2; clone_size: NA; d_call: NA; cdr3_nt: TGTGCCAGCAGTGAGAAGGGGAACTATGGCTACACCTTC; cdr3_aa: CASSEKGNYGYTF
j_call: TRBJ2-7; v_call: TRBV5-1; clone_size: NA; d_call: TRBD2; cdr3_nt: TGCGCCAGCAGCCTCACTAGCGGGAGGAGCTACGAGCAGTACTTC; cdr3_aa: CASSLTSGRSYEQYF
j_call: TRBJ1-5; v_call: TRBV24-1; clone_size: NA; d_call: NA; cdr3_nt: TGTGCCACCAGTGACGACAGAGTACCTAATCAGCCCCAGCATTTT; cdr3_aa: CATSDDRVPNQPQHF
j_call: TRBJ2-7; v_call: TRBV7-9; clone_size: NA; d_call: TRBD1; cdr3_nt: TGTGCCAGCAGCTCTTTCGGGACAGAGAATATCTACGAGCAGTACTTC; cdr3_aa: CASSSFGTENIYEQYF
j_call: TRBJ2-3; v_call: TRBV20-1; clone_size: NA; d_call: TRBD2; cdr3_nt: TGCAGTGCTAGTGCTAGCGGGAGCACAGATACGCAGTATTTT; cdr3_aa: CSASASGSTDTQYF